The entry that follows covers one T cell receptor beta chain sequence. The PCR used 60 Vbeta and 13 Jbeta primers. TCRdb's table, derived via immunoSEQ multiplex PCR, lists solely in-frame clones and lacks some. The table shows roughly 90,000 clones, with over 70% occurring only once. This entry is derived from a study of cytomegalovirus exposure and HLA in healthy donors. Study background: Assignment to the Caucasian-associated ancestry cluster applied to 75% to 85% of the approximately 400 genotyped donors.

V lost 1 base, J lost 4 bases, and 20 bases lay in between. The CDR3 consists of 17 residues. In germline, CDR1 is SGHNT, CDR2 YYREEE (reference sequence). The sequenced material came from PBMCs. This clonotype was sampled from a man under 40 in good health and CMV-seropositive. This chain joins TRBV5-4 and TRBJ1-2, with D perhaps TRBD1 (5 bases). CDR3 in amino acids: CASSLSPGDVRGYGYTF. CDR3 DNA: TGTGCCAGCAGCTTGTCCCCAGGCGACGTTAGGGGCTATGGCTACACCTTC.